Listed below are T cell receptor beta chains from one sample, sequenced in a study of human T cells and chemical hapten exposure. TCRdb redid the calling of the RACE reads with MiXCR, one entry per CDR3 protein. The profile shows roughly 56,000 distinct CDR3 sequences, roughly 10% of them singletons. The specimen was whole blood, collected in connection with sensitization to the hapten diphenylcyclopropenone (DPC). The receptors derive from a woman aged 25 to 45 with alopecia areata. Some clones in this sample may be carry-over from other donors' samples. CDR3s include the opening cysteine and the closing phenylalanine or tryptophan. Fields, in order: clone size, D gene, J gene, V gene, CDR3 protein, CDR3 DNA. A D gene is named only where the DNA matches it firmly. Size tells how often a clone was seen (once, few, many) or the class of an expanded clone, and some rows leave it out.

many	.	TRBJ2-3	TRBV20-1	CSVDSESTDTQYF	TGCAGTGTTGATAGCGAAAGCACAGATACGCAGTATTTT
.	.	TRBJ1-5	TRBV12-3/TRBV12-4	CASSSGNSNQPQHF	TGTGCCAGCAGTTCAGGAAATAGCAATCAGCCCCAGCATTTT
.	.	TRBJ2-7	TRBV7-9	CASSAAGHTYEQYF	TGTGCCAGCAGCGCGGCGGGACACACCTACGAGCAGTACTTC
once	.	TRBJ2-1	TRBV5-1	CASSPQLGDNEQFF	TGCGCCAGCAGCCCGCAACTGGGGGACAATGAGCAGTTCTTC
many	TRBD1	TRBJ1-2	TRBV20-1	CSARDPLRQGVRGYTF	TGCAGTGCTAGAGATCCCCTTAGACAGGGGGTTCGTGGCTACACCTTC
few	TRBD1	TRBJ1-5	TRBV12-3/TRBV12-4	CASSWTGGVSNQPQHF	TGTGCCAGCAGTTGGACAGGAGGGGTGAGCAATCAGCCCCAGCATTTT
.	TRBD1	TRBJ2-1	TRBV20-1	CSASLRDRVYNEQFF	TGCAGTGCTAGCCTACGGGACAGGGTTTACAATGAGCAGTTCTTC
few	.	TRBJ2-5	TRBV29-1	CSARREETQYF	TGCAGCGCAAGACGGGAAGAGACCCAGTACTTC
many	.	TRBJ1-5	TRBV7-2	CASSLGGRNQPQHF	TGTGCCAGCAGCTTAGGGGGCCGTAATCAGCCCCAGCATTTT
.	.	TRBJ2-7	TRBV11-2	CASSSPTGRFEQYF	TGTGCCAGCAGCTCCCCAACGGGACGTTTCGAGCAGTACTTC
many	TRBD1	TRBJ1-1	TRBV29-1	CSVGGTGFNTEAFF	TGCAGCGTTGGAGGGACAGGGTTCAACACTGAAGCTTTCTTT
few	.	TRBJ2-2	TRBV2	CASTTTNTGELFF	TGTGCCAGCACCACAACGAACACCGGGGAGCTGTTTTTT
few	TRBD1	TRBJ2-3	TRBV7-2	CASSAGTGANTDTQYF	TGTGCCAGCAGCGCCGGGACAGGGGCAAACACAGATACGCAGTATTTT
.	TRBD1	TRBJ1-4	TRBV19	CASSQGDVANEKLFF	TGTGCCAGTAGCCAGGGGGACGTGGCTAATGAAAAACTGTTTTTT
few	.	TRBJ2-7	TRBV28	CASAGLSYEQYF	TGTGCCAGCGCCGGGCTGTCCTACGAGCAGTACTTC
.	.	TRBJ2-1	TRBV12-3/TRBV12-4	CASSFSSGYNEQFF	TGTGCCAGCAGTTTTTCGTCTGGCTACAATGAGCAGTTCTTC
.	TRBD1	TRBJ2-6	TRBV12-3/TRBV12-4	CASSLVAGTGVGGANVLTF	TGTGCCAGCAGTTTAGTAGCCGGGACAGGGGTTGGCGGGGCCAACGTCCTGACTTTC
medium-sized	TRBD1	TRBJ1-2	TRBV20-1	CSARKMDRIAYGYTF	TGCAGTGCTAGAAAAATGGACAGGATTGCCTATGGCTACACCTTC
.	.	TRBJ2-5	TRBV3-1	CASSQDFFQGAGTQYF	TGTGCCAGCAGCCAAGATTTCTTTCAGGGCGCAGGAACCCAGTACTTC
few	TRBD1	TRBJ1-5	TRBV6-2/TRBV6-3	CASMSGGQPQHF	TGTGCCAGCATGTCAGGGGGTCAGCCCCAGCATTTT
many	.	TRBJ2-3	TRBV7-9	CASSLGAVGTRTDTQYF	TGTGCCAGCAGCCTAGGAGCCGTGGGTACACGCACAGATACGCAGTATTTT
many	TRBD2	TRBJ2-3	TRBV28	CASSLNPGGTDTQYF	TGTGCCAGCAGTTTAAACCCGGGGGGGACAGATACGCAGTATTTT
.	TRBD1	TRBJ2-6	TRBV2	CAGTGRSGANVLTF	TGTGCCGGGACAGGGCGCTCTGGGGCCAACGTCCTGACTTTC
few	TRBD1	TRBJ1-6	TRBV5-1	CASSTGTGYNSPLHF	TGCGCCAGCAGCACCGGGACAGGATATAATTCACCCCTCCACTTT
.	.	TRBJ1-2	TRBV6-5	CASSQGRGYGYTF	TGTGCCAGCAGCCAAGGACGGGGCTATGGCTACACCTTC
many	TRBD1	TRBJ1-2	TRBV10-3	CAVRRDSDYGYTF	TGTGCCGTCCGGCGGGACAGCGATTATGGCTACACCTTC
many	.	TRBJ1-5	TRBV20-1	CSARPTNQPQHF	TGCAGTGCTAGACCGACCAATCAGCCCCAGCATTTT
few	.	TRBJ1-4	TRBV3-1	CASSPLGANEKLFF	TGTGCCAGCAGCCCTCTGGGGGCTAATGAAAAACTGTTTTTT
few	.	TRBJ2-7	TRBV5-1	CASSLQDGSSYEQYF	TGCGCCAGCAGCTTACAGGACGGGAGTTCCTACGAGCAGTACTTC
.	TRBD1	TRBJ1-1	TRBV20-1	CSADSGQAHTEAFF	TGCAGTGCAGATTCTGGACAGGCCCACACTGAAGCTTTCTTT
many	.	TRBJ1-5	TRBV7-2	CASSSGVHNQPQHF	TGTGCCAGCAGCTCCGGGGTTCACAATCAGCCCCAGCATTTT
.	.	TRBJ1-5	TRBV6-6	CASSYYREDQPQHF	TGTGCCAGCAGTTATTACAGGGAGGATCAGCCCCAGCATTTT
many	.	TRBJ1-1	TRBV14	CASSQEAFAGRETEAFF	TGTGCCAGCAGCCAAGAAGCGTTTGCAGGGAGGGAAACTGAAGCTTTCTTT
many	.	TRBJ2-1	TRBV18	CASSPVQGTLYNEQFF	TGTGCCAGCTCACCGGTACAGGGTACTCTCTACAATGAGCAGTTCTTC
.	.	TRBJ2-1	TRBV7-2	CASSPDRQNEQFF	TGTGCCAGCAGCCCAGACAGGCAGAATGAGCAGTTCTTC
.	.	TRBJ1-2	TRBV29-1	CSVADGRGYTF	TGCAGCGTTGCGGACGGTCGAGGCTACACCTTC
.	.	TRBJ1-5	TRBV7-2	CASSLRPGVSNQPQHF	TGTGCCAGCAGCTTACGGCCAGGGGTTAGCAATCAGCCCCAGCATTTT
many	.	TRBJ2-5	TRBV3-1	CASSLTRGPQETQYF	TGTGCCAGCAGCCTTACTAGAGGGCCTCAAGAGACCCAGTACTTC
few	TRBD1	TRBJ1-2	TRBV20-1	CSARPSGQARGDTF	TGCAGTGCTAGGCCCTCGGGACAGGCCCGTGGGGACACCTTC
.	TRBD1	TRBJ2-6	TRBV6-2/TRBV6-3	CASSYTGTEHSGANVLTF	TGTGCCAGCAGTTATACCGGGACAGAACACTCTGGGGCCAACGTCCTGACTTTC
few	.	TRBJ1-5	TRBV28	CASSPSQGSNQPQHF	TGTGCCAGCAGTCCTTCACAGGGTAGCAATCAGCCCCAGCATTTT
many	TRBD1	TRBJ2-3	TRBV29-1	CSVAGHRGADTQYF	TGCAGCGTTGCAGGTCACAGGGGAGCAGATACGCAGTATTTT
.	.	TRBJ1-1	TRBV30	CAWSTSQAFF	TGTGCCTGGAGTACGTCCCAAGCTTTCTTT
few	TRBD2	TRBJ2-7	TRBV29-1	CSGGGDYEQYF	TGCAGCGGCGGGGGAGATTACGAGCAGTACTTC
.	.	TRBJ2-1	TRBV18	CASSPASGLHNEQFF	TGTGCCAGCTCACCAGCATCGGGGCTCCACAATGAGCAGTTCTTC
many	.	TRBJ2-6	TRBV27	CASSVSGANVLTF	TGTGCCAGCAGCGTATCTGGGGCCAACGTCCTGACTTTC
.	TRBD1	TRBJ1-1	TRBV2	CAFSRNRGNTEAFF	TGTGCCTTCAGCCGAAACAGGGGGAACACTGAAGCTTTCTTT
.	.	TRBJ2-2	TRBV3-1	CASSTRGTGELFF	TGTGCCAGCAGCACGAGGGGAACCGGGGAGCTGTTTTTT
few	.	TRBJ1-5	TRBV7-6	CASSSMGGQDQPQHF	TGTGCCAGCAGCTCAATGGGGGGTCAGGATCAGCCCCAGCATTTT
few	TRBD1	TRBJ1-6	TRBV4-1	CASSQDLDRESKTLHF	TGCGCCAGCAGCCAAGACCTGGACAGGGAGAGTAAAACCCTCCACTTT
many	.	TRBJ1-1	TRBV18	CASSPTATEAFF	TGTGCCAGCTCACCTACAGCGACTGAAGCTTTCTTT
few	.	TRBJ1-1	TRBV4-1	CASRGFLKNTEAFF	TGCGCCAGCAGGGGATTCTTAAAGAACACTGAAGCTTTCTTT
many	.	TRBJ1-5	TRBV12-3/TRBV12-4	CASSLAFGQPQHF	TGTGCCAGCAGTTTAGCGTTTGGTCAGCCCCAGCATTTT
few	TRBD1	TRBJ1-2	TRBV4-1	CASSQPGQGAFGYTF	TGCGCCAGCAGCCAGCCGGGACAGGGCGCTTTTGGCTACACCTTC
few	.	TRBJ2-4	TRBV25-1	CASSVPGLKLQYF	TGTGCCAGCAGTGTTCCGGGTCTTAAGCTTCAGTACTTC